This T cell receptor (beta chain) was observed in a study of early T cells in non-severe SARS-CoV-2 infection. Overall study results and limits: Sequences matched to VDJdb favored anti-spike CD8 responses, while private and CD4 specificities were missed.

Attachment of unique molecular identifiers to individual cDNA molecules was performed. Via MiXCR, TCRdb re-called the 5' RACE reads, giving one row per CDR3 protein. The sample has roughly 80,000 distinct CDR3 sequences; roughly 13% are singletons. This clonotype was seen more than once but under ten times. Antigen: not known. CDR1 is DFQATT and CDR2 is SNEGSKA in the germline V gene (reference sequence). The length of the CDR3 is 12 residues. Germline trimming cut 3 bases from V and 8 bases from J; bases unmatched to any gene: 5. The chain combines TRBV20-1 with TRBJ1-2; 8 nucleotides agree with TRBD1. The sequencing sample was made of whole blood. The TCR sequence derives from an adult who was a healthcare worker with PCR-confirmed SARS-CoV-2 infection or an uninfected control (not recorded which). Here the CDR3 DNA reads TGCAGTGCTAGTCAGGGGGCGGAGGGCTACACCTTC. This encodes CSASQGAEGYTF.